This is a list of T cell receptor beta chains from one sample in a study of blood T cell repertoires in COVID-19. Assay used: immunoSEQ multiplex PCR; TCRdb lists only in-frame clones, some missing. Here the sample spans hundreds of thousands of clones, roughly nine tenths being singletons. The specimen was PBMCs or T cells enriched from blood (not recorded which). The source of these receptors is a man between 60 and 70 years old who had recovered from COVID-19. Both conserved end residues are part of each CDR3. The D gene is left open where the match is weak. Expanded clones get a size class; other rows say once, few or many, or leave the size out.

CDR3: CASRDRLNTEAFF
DNA: TGTGCCAGCAGGGACAGGTTGAACACTGAAGCTTTCTTT
D: TRBD1
size: NA
V: TRBV2
J: TRBJ1-1

CDR3: CASPPTHRGRVLRAQPQHF
DNA: TGTGCCAGTCCCCCTACCCACAGGGGGCGCGTCCTGCGGGCTCAGCCCCAGCATTTT
D: TRBD1
size: once
V: TRBV10-3
J: TRBJ1-5

CDR3: CASSAGLLAGELFF
DNA: TGTGCCAGCAGCGCGGGACTTTTGGCCGGGGAGCTGTTTTTT
D: NA
size: NA
V: TRBV3-1/TRBV3-2
J: TRBJ2-2

CDR3: CATSDAAAQETQYF
DNA: TGTGCCACCAGTGACGCGGCGGCGCAAGAGACCCAGTACTTC
D: NA
size: NA
V: TRBV24-1
J: TRBJ2-5

CDR3: CASRRQVNTEAFF
DNA: TGTGCCAGCAGGAGACAAGTGAACACTGAAGCTTTCTTT
D: NA
size: NA
V: TRBV6-5
J: TRBJ1-1

CDR3: CASSIPSVNQPQHF
DNA: TGTGCCAGTAGTATACCAAGCGTCAATCAGCCTCAGCATTTT
D: NA
size: NA
V: TRBV19
J: TRBJ1-5

CDR3: CASSGQGKYSYNEQFF
DNA: TGTGCCAGCTCAGGACAGGGAAAATACTCCTACAATGAGCAGTTCTTC
D: TRBD1
size: NA
V: TRBV18
J: TRBJ2-1

CDR3: CATSRDMTEAFF
DNA: TGTGCCACCAGCAGAGATATGACTGAAGCTTTCTTT
D: NA
size: NA
V: TRBV15
J: TRBJ1-1

CDR3: CASSNPGTVNTEAFF
DNA: TGTGCCAGCAGCAATCCCGGGACAGTTAACACTGAAGCTTTCTTT
D: NA
size: NA
V: TRBV21-1
J: TRBJ1-1

CDR3: CASSYRASGTDTQYF
DNA: TGTGCCAGCAGTTACCGGGCTAGCGGCACAGATACGCAGTATTTT
D: NA
size: NA
V: TRBV6-5
J: TRBJ2-3

CDR3: CASSLALGKNIQYF
DNA: TGTGCCAGCAGCTTAGCACTAGGGAAAAACATTCAGTACTTC
D: NA
size: NA
V: TRBV7-9
J: TRBJ2-4

CDR3: CASSPWREYMNTGELFF
DNA: TGTGCCAGCAGCCCGTGGCGGGAGTATATGAACACCGGGGAGCTGTTTTTT
D: TRBD2
size: NA
V: TRBV11-2
J: TRBJ2-2

CDR3: CASSLGQDLEAFF
DNA: TGTGCCAGCAGCTTGGGACAGGACCTTGAAGCTTTCTTT
D: TRBD1
size: NA
V: TRBV7-8
J: TRBJ1-1

CDR3: CASSSGELFF
DNA: TGTGCCAGCAGCTCCGGGGAGCTGTTTTTT
D: NA
size: few
V: TRBV6-5
J: TRBJ2-2

CDR3: CASRATNANYGYTF
DNA: TGTGCCAGCAGGGCGACAAACGCTAACTATGGCTACACCTTC
D: NA
size: NA
V: TRBV27
J: TRBJ1-2

CDR3: CASSASGVPSYNEQFF
DNA: TGTGCCAGCAGCGCCTCGGGGGTGCCCTCCTACAATGAGCAGTTCTTC
D: NA
size: NA
V: TRBV11-2
J: TRBJ2-1

CDR3: CATSNTRSGNSPLHF
DNA: TGTGCCACCAGCAATACAAGGTCGGGGAATTCACCCCTCCACTTT
D: NA
size: NA
V: TRBV15
J: TRBJ1-6

CDR3: CASSLGPGRGNSPLHF
DNA: TGCGCCAGCAGCTTGGGTCCAGGGCGGGGTAATTCACCCCTCCACTTT
D: NA
size: NA
V: TRBV5-1
J: TRBJ1-6

CDR3: CASSPFFSGANVLTF
DNA: TGCGCCAGCAGTCCTTTTTTCTCTGGGGCCAACGTCCTGACTTTC
D: NA
size: once
V: TRBV5-1
J: TRBJ2-6

CDR3: CASSTGTPVDTQYF
DNA: TGTGCCAGTAGTACCGGGACACCCGTGGATACGCAGTATTTT
D: NA
size: NA
V: TRBV19
J: TRBJ2-3

CDR3: CASASQGFDTEAFF
DNA: TGTGCCAGCGCCTCGCAGGGGTTTGACACTGAAGCTTTCTTT
D: NA
size: NA
V: TRBV18
J: TRBJ1-1

CDR3: CASSDAGGGFGVAFF
DNA: TGTGCCAGCAGCGACGCAGGGGGAGGATTTGGGGTAGCTTTCTTT
D: TRBD1
size: NA
V: TRBV7-9
J: TRBJ1-1

CDR3: CASSPREATEAFF
DNA: TGTGCCAGCAGCCCCAGGGAGGCCACTGAAGCTTTCTTT
D: NA
size: NA
V: TRBV11-1
J: TRBJ1-1

CDR3: CASSPRLALEDTQYF
DNA: TGTGCCAGCTCACCAAGACTAGCCCTAGAGGATACGCAGTATTTT
D: TRBD2
size: NA
V: TRBV18
J: TRBJ2-3

CDR3: CASSIDAATTNQPQHF
DNA: TGTGCCAGTAGTATAGATGCAGCAACTACTAATCAGCCCCAGCATTTT
D: NA
size: NA
V: TRBV19
J: TRBJ1-5

CDR3: CASSYSPRTSGPINEQFF
DNA: TGTGCCAGCAGTTACTCCCCACGGACTAGCGGGCCTATCAATGAGCAGTTCTTC
D: TRBD2
size: NA
V: TRBV6-2/TRBV6-3
J: TRBJ2-1

CDR3: CASGEGRYSPLHF
DNA: TGTGCCAGTGGGGAGGGGCGGTACTCACCCCTCCACTTT
D: NA
size: NA
V: TRBV19
J: TRBJ1-6

CDR3: CASSISTAINYGYTF
DNA: TGTGCCAGTAGTATTTCGACAGCGATCAACTATGGCTACACCTTC
D: NA
size: NA
V: TRBV19
J: TRBJ1-2

CDR3: CATKGQGPDQPQHF
DNA: TGTGCCACCAAAGGACAGGGTCCGGATCAGCCCCAGCATTTT
D: TRBD1
size: NA
V: TRBV24-1
J: TRBJ1-5

CDR3: CASSYSYRAGAIYEQYF
DNA: TGTGCCAGCAGTTACTCATATCGAGCGGGGGCAATCTACGAGCAGTACTTC
D: TRBD2
size: once
V: TRBV6-2/TRBV6-3
J: TRBJ2-7

CDR3: CASSRDRGQNTGELFF
DNA: TGTGCCAGCAGCCGGGACAGGGGTCAGAACACCGGGGAGCTGTTTTTT
D: TRBD1
size: NA
V: TRBV3-1/TRBV3-2
J: TRBJ2-2

CDR3: CASNGHRGLGANVLTF
DNA: TGTGCCAGCAACGGACACAGGGGGCTCGGGGCCAACGTCCTGACTTTC
D: NA
size: NA
V: TRBV21-1
J: TRBJ2-6

CDR3: CASREVPMNTEAFF
DNA: TGTGCCAGCAGAGAAGTCCCTATGAACACTGAAGCTTTCTTT
D: NA
size: NA
V: TRBV27
J: TRBJ1-1

CDR3: CASSLVQGATNEKLFF
DNA: TGCGCCAGCAGCTTGGTGCAGGGCGCAACTAATGAAAAACTGTTTTTT
D: NA
size: NA
V: TRBV5-1
J: TRBJ1-4

CDR3: CASSLGQEAFF
DNA: TGTGCCAGCAGTTTGGGGCAGGAAGCTTTCTTT
D: NA
size: NA
V: TRBV12-3/TRBV12-4
J: TRBJ1-1

CDR3: CASSEADYGYTF
DNA: TGTGCCAGCAGTGAGGCAGACTATGGCTACACCTTC
D: NA
size: NA
V: TRBV2
J: TRBJ1-2

CDR3: CASSPSAGDHVDEQFF
DNA: TGTGCCAGCAGCCCATCAGCGGGGGACCATGTCGATGAGCAGTTCTTC
D: TRBD2
size: NA
V: TRBV5-4
J: TRBJ2-1

CDR3: CASSIIGQGTDTQYF
DNA: TGTGCCAGTAGTATAATAGGTCAGGGCACAGATACGCAGTATTTT
D: NA
size: NA
V: TRBV19
J: TRBJ2-3

CDR3: CASSFVGQGGYTF
DNA: TGTGCCAGCAGCTTCGTAGGACAGGGCGGCTACACCTTC
D: TRBD1
size: NA
V: TRBV7-8
J: TRBJ1-2

CDR3: CASGSPGQIRTGELFF
DNA: TGTGCCAGCGGATCGCCGGGACAGATAAGAACCGGGGAGCTGTTTTTT
D: TRBD1
size: once
V: TRBV7-2
J: TRBJ2-2

CDR3: CASRQDPNTEAFF
DNA: TGTGCCAGCAGACAGGACCCGAACACTGAAGCTTTCTTT
D: NA
size: NA
V: TRBV7-9
J: TRBJ1-1

CDR3: CAWSLGVGGYTF
DNA: TGTGCCTGGAGTCTCGGGGTTGGTGGCTACACCTTC
D: NA
size: NA
V: TRBV30
J: TRBJ1-2

CDR3: CASSRQGQLENQPQHF
DNA: TGTGCCAGCAGCCGCCAAGGACAGTTGGAGAATCAGCCCCAGCATTTT
D: NA
size: NA
V: TRBV7-2
J: TRBJ1-5

CDR3: CASSLLPGQDTGELFF
DNA: TGTGCCAGCAGTCTACTCCCCGGACAGGACACCGGGGAGCTGTTTTTT
D: TRBD1
size: NA
V: TRBV27
J: TRBJ2-2

CDR3: CSGQENYGYTF
DNA: TGCAGCGGACAGGAGAACTATGGCTACACCTTC
D: NA
size: NA
V: TRBV29-1
J: TRBJ1-2

CDR3: CSVQGTGGLYEQYF
DNA: TGCAGCGTCCAAGGGACAGGGGGACTCTACGAGCAGTACTTC
D: TRBD1
size: NA
V: TRBV29-1
J: TRBJ2-7

CDR3: CASSPWGSFKEKLFF
DNA: TGTGCCAGCAGCCCCTGGGGCTCATTTAAAGAAAAACTGTTTTTT
D: NA
size: once
V: TRBV7-8
J: TRBJ1-4

CDR3: CASSLRDSTSGANVLTF
DNA: TGTGCCAGCTCCCTCCGGGACAGCACCTCTGGGGCCAACGTCCTGACTTTC
D: TRBD1
size: NA
V: TRBV18
J: TRBJ2-6

CDR3: CASTWGGSLGYTF
DNA: TGTGCCAGCACCTGGGGAGGGTCATTGGGCTACACCTTC
D: NA
size: NA
V: TRBV6-5
J: TRBJ1-2

CDR3: CASRKDSSYEQYF
DNA: TGTGCCAGCAGGAAGGACTCATCCTACGAGCAGTACTTC
D: NA
size: NA
V: TRBV11-2
J: TRBJ2-7

CDR3: CASSLGQGTTDTQYF
DNA: TGTGCCAGCAGCTTGGGACAGGGAACTACAGATACGCAGTATTTT
D: TRBD1
size: NA
V: TRBV7-3
J: TRBJ2-3

CDR3: CASSQSGGAMGTQYF
DNA: TGCGCCAGCAGCCAAAGCGGGGGGGCCATGGGGACGCAGTATTTT
D: TRBD2
size: NA
V: TRBV5-1
J: TRBJ2-3

CDR3: CASSVYRGSNYGYTF
DNA: TGTGCCAGCAGCGTATACAGGGGGAGTAACTATGGCTACACCTTC
D: TRBD1
size: NA
V: TRBV9
J: TRBJ1-2

CDR3: CASSLHRTYAQPQHF
DNA: TGCGCCAGCAGCCTCCATCGGACATACGCTCAGCCCCAGCATTTT
D: NA
size: NA
V: TRBV4-3
J: TRBJ1-5

CDR3: CASSQGPVPNYGYTF
DNA: TGTGCCAGCAGCCAAGGCCCAGTCCCTAACTATGGCTACACCTTC
D: NA
size: NA
V: TRBV3-1/TRBV3-2
J: TRBJ1-2